These 23 T cell receptor beta chains share one sample of origin, sequenced in a study of cytomegalovirus exposure and HLA in healthy donors. PCR used 60 Vbeta primers and 13 Jbeta primers. Profiled with immunoSEQ multiplex PCR; TCRdb holds only in-frame clones, not every one. This sample has 100,000 to 120,000 clones, with approximately 74% found just once. The specimen sequenced was PBMCs. The receptors were gathered from a woman between 40 and 55 years old in good health and CMV-seropositive.

The V call is TRBV9, the J call TRBJ2-5; TRBD2 agrees at 10 bases. Per germline, CDR1 SGDLS and CDR2 YYNGEE. With 1 base clipped from V and 5 bases from J, the junction kept 5 bases outside the gene matches. The CDR3 spans 15 residues. The CDR3 DNA is TGTGCCAGCAGCGTACAACTAGCGGGAAGGGAGACCCAGTACTTC. Its protein product is CASSVQLAGRETQYF.

The rearrangement joins TRBV19 to TRBJ1-1, with a weak D call TRBD1 (6 bases). Germline V gene sequence: CDR1 LNHDA, CDR2 SQIVND (reference sequence). Trimming stripped 7 bases from V and 2 bases from J, with 17 bases between. The CDR3 extends over 15 amino acids. The CDR3 DNA sequence: TGTGCCAGTATTGAAGGGGGAAGGCCCAACACTGAAGCTTTCTTT. It yields the protein CASIEGGRPNTEAFF. The whole variable domain, filled in from reference TRBV19 and TRBJ1-1, reads DGGITQSPKYLFRKEGQNVTLSCEQNLNHDAMYWYRQDPGQGLRLIYYSQIVNDFQKGDIAEGYSVSREKKESFPLTVTSAQKNPTAFYLCASIEGGRPNTEAFFGQGTRLTVV.

The genes are TRBV5-1 and TRBJ2-1; 8 bases are a match to TRBD2. The V gene's germline CDR1 is SGHRS and CDR2 YFSETQ. The length of the CDR3 is 13 residues. Trimming cost V 0 bases and J 15 bases; bases outside gene matches: 8. The CDR3 here is CASSLGAGEVWFF. In DNA form, the CDR3 reads TGCGCCAGCAGCTTGGGAGCGGGAGAGGTGTGGTTCTTC.

The genes are TRBV12-5 and TRBJ2-6; 8 bases align to TRBD1. CDR3 length equals 21 residues. The germline V gene encodes CDR1 LGHNT and CDR2 FRNRAP. With 0 bases clipped from V and 0 bases from J, the junction kept 13 bases outside the gene matches. CDR3 protein: CASGLVRTGTGIFSGANVLTF. The CDR3 DNA is TGTGCTAGTGGTTTGGTTCGAACCGGGACAGGCATTTTCTCTGGGGCCAACGTCCTGACTTTC.

This clone has more than one count but fewer than ten. The rearrangement uses TRBV14 and TRBJ1-2, with 8 positions matching TRBD1. The CDR3 has 14 residues. The trim removed 4 bases at V and 6 bases at J, leaving 7 bases unmatched. Germline CDR1 is SGHDN and CDR2 is FVKESK. CDR3 sequence (DNA): TGTGCCAGCAGCCTTCGGACAGGGCCACATGGCTACACCTTC. Protein: CASSLRTGPHGYTF. The whole variable domain, filled in from reference TRBV14 and TRBJ1-2, reads EAGVTQFPSHSVIEKGQTVTLRCDPISGHDNLYWYRRVMGKEIKFLLHFVKESKQDESGMPNNRFLAERTGGTYSTLKVQPAELEDSGVYFCASSLRTGPHGYTFGSGTRLTVV.

This chain uses TRBV5-6 with TRBJ2-1; 7 bases align to TRBD2. Trimming took 7 bases from V and 0 from J; bases not matched to a gene: 16. This CDR3 has 18 amino acids. Per germline, CDR1 SGHDT and CDR2 YYEEEE. Written as DNA, the CDR3 is TGTGCCAGCGGCCCCCCGCTAGCGGTCGTTAGCTCCTACAATGAGCAGTTCTTC. Residues: CASGPPLAVVSSYNEQFF. The entire variable domain, with the rest obtained from reference TRBV5-6 and TRBJ2-1, is as follows: DAGVTQSPTHLIKTRGQQVTLRCSPKSGHDTVSWYQQALGQGPQFIFQYYEEEERQRGNFPDRFSGHQFPNYSSELNVNALLLGDSALYLCASGPPLAVVSSYNEQFFGPGTRLTVL.

The chain is built from TRBV27 and TRBJ1-6; 8 bases agree with TRBD1. CDR3 length: 19 residues. Trimming cost V 3 bases and J 7 bases; bases outside gene matches: 17. Germline CDR1 reads MNHEY; CDR2 reads SMNVEV (reference sequence). The CDR3 DNA follows: TGTGCCAGCAGTTTTCGCTTGGGCCCCAGGACAGGGTCGAATTCACCCCTCCACTTT. As protein: CASSFRLGPRTGSNSPLHF.

The chain couples TRBV6-5 to TRBJ1-2; D gene uncertain. Trimming pared 7 bases from V and 2 bases from J, leaving 8 bases between. Looked up from germline, CDR1 is MNHEY and CDR2 is SVGAGI. CDR3 length equals 12 residues. The DNA for the CDR3 is TGTGCCAGCACGAGCCCCAACTATGGCTACACCTTC. Protein: CASTSPNYGYTF.

The chain uses TRBV19 and TRBJ1-5; 7 nucleotides match TRBD1. V lost 4 bases, J lost 2 bases, and 8 bases stayed unmatched. The V gene's germline CDR1 is LNHDA and CDR2 SQIVND (reference sequence). The CDR3 runs 16 residues. CDR3 in amino acids: CASSTRQGMGNQPQHF. The CDR3 region has the DNA TGTGCCAGTAGTACCAGACAGGGAATGGGCAATCAGCCCCAGCATTTT.

This clone was counted a few times. The rearrangement links TRBV11-2 to TRBJ1-4; weak D call: TRBD1 (6 bases). Trimming removed 2 bases from V and 7 bases from J, with 11 bases in between. This CDR3 region has 14 residues. Germline lookup yields CDR1 SGHAT and CDR2 FQNNGV. CDR3 DNA sequence: TGTGCCAGCAGCTTAAGAGGGGGAGCTGAAAAACTGTTTTTT. This sequence encodes CASSLRGGAEKLFF.

J is TRBJ2-1 and V is TRBV7-9; D is perhaps TRBD2 (6 bases). Germline-derived CDR1 and CDR2 are SEHNR and FQNEAQ (reference sequence). The CDR3 has 15 amino acids. Trimming left V 5 bases short and J 9 bases short, with 20 bases between. DNA of the CDR3: TGTGCCAGCAGCGGTCCGGGATCGGGGGACGGTGAGCAGTTCTTC. Translated: CASSGPGSGDGEQFF.

The chain recombines TRBV4-1 with TRBJ2-7; a weak D match, TRBD2 (6 bases). Trimming removed 3 bases from V and 3 bases from J, with 15 bases in between. Germline V lookup: CDR1 MGHRA, CDR2 YSYEKL. The CDR3 contains 15 residues. CDR3 residues: CASSQGGSGVYEQYF. For the CDR3, the DNA is TGCGCCAGCAGCCAGGGGGGAAGTGGGGTCTACGAGCAGTACTTC.

The J gene is TRBJ2-7, the V gene TRBV6-1, with D possibly matching TRBD1 (5 bases). Germline assignment: CDR1 MNHNS and CDR2 SASEGT. The germline V and J ends were trimmed by 4 bases and 4 bases, with 14 bases remaining between them. This CDR3 contains 14 residues. CDR3 loop: CASSVIAGWYEQYF. Written as DNA, the CDR3 is TGTGCCAGCAGTGTTATCGCAGGGTGGTACGAGCAGTACTTC.

Details on this clone: The sample has other DNA sequences that encode this CDR3 too. This chain connects TRBV5-8 to TRBJ1-2; TRBD1 aligns across 8 bases. The CDR3 loop spans 14 amino acids. V shed 5 bases, J shed 9 bases, and the junction held 12 bases outside the gene matches. From germline, CDR1 is SGHTS and CDR2 YDEGEE. This chain's CDR3 is CASSRTGIAGSYTF. For the CDR3, the DNA is TGTGCCAGCAGTCGGACAGGGATTGCCGGGAGCTACACCTTC.

The genes are TRBV15 and TRBJ2-5; 11 bases line up with TRBD2. Germline values: CDR1 LNHNV, CDR2 YYDKDF (reference sequence). The V gene end was trimmed by 3 bases and the J gene end by 5 bases; junction bases not matched to a gene: 5. This CDR3 has 15 amino acids. The CDR3 DNA reads TGTGCCACCAGCAGGTCTAGCGGGGGGTCGGAGACCCAGTACTTC. The encoded protein is CATSRSSGGSETQYF.

This rearrangement joins TRBV7-8 to TRBJ2-1; maybe TRBD2 (7 bases). Germline loops: CDR1 SGHVS, CDR2 FQNEAQ. This CDR3 is 14 amino acids long. V was shortened by 5 bases and J by 6 bases, with 14 bases between the two germline ends. The DNA for the CDR3 is TGTGCCAGCAGCGCCCAGAGGGGGGGCAATGAGCAGTTCTTC. Translated: CASSAQRGGNEQFF.

This clone was counted between two and nine times. The chain recombines TRBV18 with TRBJ2-1; the D is unclear. This CDR3 is built from 15 residues. V was clipped by 0 bases and J by 1 base, with 7 bases between them. CDR1 and CDR2 from the germline V gene are KGHSH and LQKENI. The CDR3 region has the DNA TGTGCCAGCTCACCACCGTCTACGTCCTACAATGAGCAGTTCTTC. Translating it yields CASSPPSTSYNEQFF.

V usage is TRBV6-5 and J usage is TRBJ2-3; 8 nucleotides agree with TRBD2. The CDR3 spans 14 residues. Germline V lookup: CDR1 MNHEY, CDR2 SVGAGI. With 6 bases clipped from V and 1 base from J, the junction kept 3 bases outside the gene matches. The chain's CDR3 is CASSSAGGTDTQYF. CDR3 bases: TGTGCCAGCAGCTCAGCGGGGGGCACAGATACGCAGTATTTT.

This chain uses TRBV10-3 with TRBJ2-3; 7 nucleotides match TRBD2. V was pared by 6 bases and J by 1 base, with 4 bases of the junction left unmatched. The CDR3 loop spans 14 amino acids. Germline V gives CDR1 ENHRY, CDR2 SYGVKD. This CDR3 is CAIRDSGRTDTQYF. The CDR3 coding sequence is TGTGCCATCAGGGATAGCGGGCGCACAGATACGCAGTATTTT.

The chain employs TRBV10-3 and TRBJ2-7; 11 nucleotides align to TRBD2. CDR3 size: 15 residues. CDR1 and CDR2 from the germline V gene are ENHRY and SYGVKD. V trimming: 6 bases; J trimming: 3 bases; junction bases outside the gene matches: 7. The CDR3 sequence: CAISQSSGRNYEQYF. The CDR3 DNA reads TGTGCCATCAGCCAATCTAGCGGGAGGAACTACGAGCAGTACTTC.

The V gene is TRBV19, the J gene TRBJ1-2, with D unresolved. V was trimmed by 2 bases and J by 1 base, leaving 5 bases between them. The CDR3 has 13 residues. The germline CDR1 and CDR2 sequences are LNHDA and SQIVND (reference sequence). CDR3 sequence (DNA): TGTGCCAGTAGTATAATAAATAACTATGGCTACACCTTC. Encoded protein: CASSIINNYGYTF. The variable domain in full, with the rest retrieved from reference TRBV19 and TRBJ1-2, is DGGITQSPKYLFRKEGQNVTLSCEQNLNHDAMYWYRQDPGQGLRLIYYSQIVNDFQKGDIAEGYSVSREKKESFPLTVTSAQKNPTAFYLCASSIINNYGYTFGSGTRLTVV.

The chain carries TRBV5-4 and TRBJ2-2, with TRBD2 matching over 14 bases. The CDR3 contains 13 residues. Germline values: CDR1 SGHNT, CDR2 YYREEE (reference sequence). After removal of 10 bases from V and 5 bases from J, the junction contained 1 base not matched to a gene. CDR3 DNA sequence: TGTGCCGGGACTAGCGGGAGAACCGGGGAGCTGTTTTTT. It translates to CAGTSGRTGELFF.

In its sample, this clone was seen a few times. This chain joins TRBV7-2 and TRBJ1-1, with D perhaps matching TRBD1 (5 bases). CDR3 size: 14 residues. Germline CDR1 and CDR2: SGHTA and FQGNSA. Trimming left V 2 bases short and J 5 bases short, with 12 bases between. CDR3 loop: CASSLKGLGTEAFF. The CDR3 DNA reads as TGTGCCAGCAGCTTAAAGGGGCTGGGGACTGAAGCTTTCTTT.